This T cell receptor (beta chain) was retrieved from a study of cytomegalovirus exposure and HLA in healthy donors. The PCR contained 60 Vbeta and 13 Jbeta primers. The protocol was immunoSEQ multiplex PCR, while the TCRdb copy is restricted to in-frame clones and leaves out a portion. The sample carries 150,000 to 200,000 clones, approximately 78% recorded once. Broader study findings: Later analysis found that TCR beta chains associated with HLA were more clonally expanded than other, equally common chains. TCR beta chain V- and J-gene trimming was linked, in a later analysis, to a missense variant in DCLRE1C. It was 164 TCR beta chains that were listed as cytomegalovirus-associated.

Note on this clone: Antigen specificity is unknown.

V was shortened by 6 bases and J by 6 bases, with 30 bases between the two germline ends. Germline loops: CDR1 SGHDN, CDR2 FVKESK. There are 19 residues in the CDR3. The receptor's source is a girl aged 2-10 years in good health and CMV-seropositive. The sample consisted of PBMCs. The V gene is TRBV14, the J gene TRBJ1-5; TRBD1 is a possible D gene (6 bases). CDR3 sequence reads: CASRVHGTRTAQTGQPQHF. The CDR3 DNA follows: TGTGCCAGCAGAGTGCACGGGACCAGGACAGCTCAGACGGGTCAGCCCCAGCATTTT.